These 7 T cell receptor beta chains originate from one sample sequenced in a study of T cells in Graves' hyperthyroidism and ophthalmopathy. RNA transcripts served as the template for amplifying TCR beta CDR3 regions. Initially, a first-round RT-PCR of the TCR CDR3 employed the HTBI primer set. TCRdb reprocessed the multiplex PCR reads with MiXCR, giving one entry per CDR3 protein. The sample consists of more than 600,000 distinct CDR3 sequences, about 17% of them appearing once. Sequencing was performed on blood. These receptor sequences come from a man aged 18 to 35 with Graves' hyperthyroidism.

This clonotype was recorded at least ten times. V and J are TRBV7-3 and TRBJ2-1; tentatively, D is TRBD1 or TRBD2 (6 bases each). Trimming left V 0 bases short and J 10 bases short, with 10 bases between. The CDR3 is 13 residues long. Germline V gene data show CDR1 as SGHTA and CDR2 as FQGTGA. The CDR3 is CASSLTGGQEQFF. The CDR3 region has the DNA TGTGCCAGCAGCTTAACTGGGGGGCAGGAGCAGTTCTTC.

The V call is TRBV19, the J call TRBJ1-5; unclear D gene. CDR1 and CDR2 from the germline V gene are LNHDA and SQIVND (reference sequence). Trimming removed 8 bases from V and 3 bases from J, with 8 bases in between. The CDR3 covers 12 residues. The CDR3 is CASHRNNQPQHF. The CDR3 DNA follows: TGTGCCAGTCACAGAAACAATCAGCCCCAGCATTTT. Complete variable domain (other parts from reference TRBV19 and TRBJ1-5): DGGITQSPKYLFRKEGQNVTLSCEQNLNHDAMYWYRQDPGQGLRLIYYSQIVNDFQKGDIAEGYSVSREKKESFPLTVTSAQKNPTAFYLCASHRNNQPQHFGDGTRLSIL.

This clonotype was detected only a few times. This sequence joins TRBV7-3 and TRBJ2-1; 14 nucleotides line up with TRBD2. The V gene's germline CDR1 is SGHTA and CDR2 FQGTGA. The CDR3 length is 15 residues. V was clipped by 5 bases and J by 7 bases; unmatched bases: 4. Written as DNA, the CDR3 is TGTGCCAGCAGCACCCGGACTAGCGGGAGGAATGAGCAGTTCTTC. This translates into CASSTRTSGRNEQFF.

Turning to this clonotype: Just one base apart from a much larger clone, this may be a read error. The rearrangement joins TRBV20-1 to TRBJ2-3; TRBD2 agrees at 8 bases. Germline CDR1 is DFQATT and CDR2 is SNEGSKA (reference sequence). V was clipped by 1 base and J by 0 bases; unmatched bases: 6. This CDR3 has 16 residues. CDR3 nucleotide sequence: TGCAGTGCTAGAGTTCCTAGCGGGTCTAGCACAGATACGCAGTATTTT. Translated: CSARVPSGSSTDTQYF.

The chain carries TRBV11-2 and TRBJ2-7, with a weak D call TRBD1 (5 bases). The CDR3 consists of 13 residues. The germline V gene encodes CDR1 SGHAT and CDR2 FQNNGV. Trimming took 8 bases from V and 1 from J, leaving 12 bases between them. The CDR3 sequence: CASGPGHSYEQYF. The CDR3 DNA reads as TGTGCCAGCGGCCCAGGACATTCCTACGAGCAGTACTTC.

This sequence joins TRBV28 and TRBJ2-3, with TRBD2 matching 7 bases. Germline V lookup: CDR1 MDHEN, CDR2 SYDVKM. The CDR3 spans 15 residues. Trimming removed 3 bases from V and 2 bases from J; junction bases left unmatched: 5. The CDR3 DNA is TGTGCCAGCAGTTTGTGGCTAGCGGACACAGATACGCAGTATTTT. Translated, it gives CASSLWLADTDTQYF.

This clonotype has a handful of counts. The J gene is TRBJ2-1, the V gene TRBV20-1, with D perhaps TRBD2 (5 bases). This CDR3 has 19 amino acids. CDR1 is DFQATT, CDR2 SNEGSKA, per germline (reference sequence). Trimming took off 2 bases at V and 0 bases at J, with 23 bases between the two ends. CDR3 in DNA: TGCAGTGCTAGACCCCCAGCGGCCCCACCCCCGCGCTCCTACAATGAGCAGTTCTTC. The encoded protein is CSARPPAAPPPRSYNEQFF.